Each of the 10 T cell receptor beta chains below was sequenced from the same sample in a study of a mutant IDH1 vaccine in newly diagnosed glioma. Antigens for these TCRs are unknown. Time point defined: week 11, during vaccination. In every dose of vaccine, 300 ug of mutant IDH1 20-mer peptide was given alongside topical imiquimod. Libraries were prepared by immunoSEQ multiplex PCR; TCRdb keeps only in-frame clonotypes and omits some of them. The sample yields roughly 70,000 clones, approximately 88% seen once. This material consisted of PBMCs, taken from a glioma patient whose treatment included an IDH1 peptide vaccine. Source of these receptors: a woman aged 45-59 years with glioma.

The chain recombines TRBV7-2 with TRBJ2-6; a weak D match, TRBD2 (7 bases). CDR3 length: 17 residues. CDR1 and CDR2 (germline): SGHTA, FQGNSA. Trimming took off 6 bases at V and 0 bases at J, with 15 bases between the two ends. Written as DNA, the CDR3 is TGTGCCAGCAGAACTGGGGGGGCAGCCTCTGGGGCCAACGTCCTGACTTTC. Translated, it gives CASRTGGAASGANVLTF.

This chain connects TRBV19 to TRBJ1-1; 8 nucleotides align to TRBD1. The CDR3 is made up of 14 amino acids. The V gene end was trimmed by 4 bases and the J gene end by 7 bases; junction bases not matched to a gene: 8. The V gene's germline CDR1 is LNHDA and CDR2 SQIVND (reference sequence). CDR3 nucleotide sequence: TGTGCCAGTAGTAAGCGACAGGGGTTTATTGAAGCTTTCTTT. Amino acid sequence: CASSKRQGFIEAFF.

The chain carries TRBV4-1 and TRBJ1-2; D possibly corresponds to TRBD1 (6 bases). With 1 base removed from V and 2 bases from J, the gap between germline ends came to 11 bases. Germline CDR1 is MGHRA and CDR2 is YSYEKL. This CDR3 is built from 15 residues. CDR3 nucleotide sequence: TGCGCCAGCAGCCAAGGCCAGGGGAACAACTATGGCTACACCTTC. Protein product: CASSQGQGNNYGYTF.

The rearrangement uses TRBV6-4 and TRBJ1-1; 7 bases map to TRBD1. V shed 5 bases, J shed 0 bases, and the junction held 3 bases outside the gene matches. CDR1 is MRHNA and CDR2 is SNTAGT in the germline V gene. This CDR3 has 14 amino acids. This CDR3 is CASSSGTVNTEAFF. CDR3 nucleotide sequence: TGTGCCAGCAGTTCCGGGACAGTGAACACTGAAGCTTTCTTT.

The chain joins TRBV2 to TRBJ2-5, with a tentative D call TRBD2 (5 bases). This CDR3 comprises 15 residues. Germline CDR1 reads SNHLY; CDR2 reads FYNNEI. Trimming took 5 bases from V and 5 from J, leaving 18 bases between them. DNA for the CDR3: TGTGCCAGCAGTAAGTGGAGCGGAACCGGGGAGACCCAGTACTTC. As protein: CASSKWSGTGETQYF.

This sequence joins TRBV4-1 and TRBJ2-3; TRBD1 aligns across 7 bases. The CDR3 extends over 17 amino acids. V was clipped by 2 bases and J by 1 base; unmatched bases: 9. The germline CDR1 and CDR2 sequences are MGHRA and YSYEKL. CDR3 region: CASSQSSQGVGTDTQYF. As DNA, the CDR3 is TGCGCCAGCAGCCAAAGTTCCCAGGGGGTCGGCACAGATACGCAGTATTTT.

CDR3 amino acids: CASSYPDVFSEQFF. DNA of the CDR3: TGTGCCAGCAGCTACCCGGACGTGTTTTCTGAGCAGTTCTTC. The chain uses TRBV7-9 and TRBJ2-1; D remains unclear. CDR1 is SEHNR, CDR2 FQNEAQ, per germline (reference sequence). V was pared by 4 bases and J by 9 bases, with 16 bases between. The CDR3 spans 14 residues.

The J gene is TRBJ1-1, the V gene TRBV18; D may be TRBD1 (5 bases). Germline CDR1 KGHSH, CDR2 LQKENI. The V end lost 9 bases, the J end lost 0 bases, and 11 bases lay between the germline ends. The CDR3 has 13 amino acids. The chain's CDR3 is CASRGVLNTEAFF. For the CDR3, the DNA is TGTGCCAGTCGAGGGGTATTGAACACTGAAGCTTTCTTT.

The V call is TRBV18, the J call TRBJ1-1; TRBD1 agrees at 9 bases. This CDR3 region has 14 residues. The ends lost 6 bases at V and 4 bases at J; junction bases unmatched: 6. The germline V gene has CDR1 KGHSH and CDR2 LQKENI. CDR3 in amino acids: CASSRQGVFTEAFF. CDR3 DNA sequence: TGTGCCAGCTCTCGACAGGGGGTTTTCACTGAAGCTTTCTTT.

The chain joins TRBV9 to TRBJ1-1; possible D gene TRBD1, 6 bases. CDR1 and CDR2 from the germline V gene are SGDLS and YYNGEE. This CDR3 has 13 amino acids. Trimming removed 7 bases at V and 2 bases at J, with 12 bases between. CDR3 sequence (DNA): TGTGCCAGCGGGGACAATACTAACACTGAAGCTTTCTTT. Residues: CASGDNTNTEAFF.